The rows below give T cell receptor beta chains drawn from one sample of a study of blood T cell repertoires in COVID-19. Clones were sequenced by immunoSEQ multiplex PCR, and TCRdb holds only the in-frame ones, with some missing. The sample holds approximately 290,000 clones; approximately 89% are singletons and the top ten take about 2.2%. The source material was peripheral blood. These receptors were collected from a woman under 40 with COVID-19, enrolled during active disease. Both conserved end residues are part of each CDR3. Each record gives: J gene, D gene, V gene, clone size, CDR3 protein, CDR3 DNA. The D gene is left open where the match is weak. Size is omitted from some rows. Given values are once, few, many or a class for expanded clones.

>TRBJ1-3|-|TRBV19|-
CASSAQDISGNTIYF
TGTGCCAGTAGTGCTCAGGACATCTCTGGAAACACCATATATTTT
>TRBJ1-1|-|TRBV21-1|-
CASSKEEHADTEAFF
TGTGCCAGCAGCAAAGAGGAGCACGCGGACACTGAAGCTTTCTTT
>TRBJ2-7|-|TRBV14|-
CASSQTGQITYEQYF
TGTGCCAGCAGCCAAACTGGACAGATAACCTACGAGCAGTACTTC
>TRBJ2-4|TRBD2|TRBV30|-
CAWSGGSSGRTGKNIQYF
TGTGCCTGGAGTGGCGGTTCTAGCGGGAGGACGGGCAAAAACATTCAGTACTTC
>TRBJ1-6|-|TRBV11-2|-
CASSLTATGSSYNSPLHF
TGTGCCAGCAGCCTGACCGCGACGGGGAGCTCCTATAATTCACCCCTCCACTTT
>TRBJ1-2|TRBD1|TRBV7-2|few
CASSYRIPGQGHGYTF
TGTGCCAGCAGCTATAGGATTCCGGGACAGGGACATGGCTACACCTTC
>TRBJ2-4|TRBD2|TRBV29-1|-
CSVEVDGGRATRGIQYF
TGCAGCGTTGAAGTAGATGGCGGGAGGGCCACCCGGGGCATTCAGTACTTC
>TRBJ1-4|-|TRBV30|-
CAWSIPQGKLFF
TGTGCCTGGAGTATCCCGCAGGGAAAACTGTTTTTT
>TRBJ2-7|-|TRBV27|-
CASRVSGGQLLGEQYF
TGTGCCAGCAGAGTTTCGGGGGGCCAGTTATTAGGCGAGCAGTACTTC
>TRBJ1-1|-|TRBV30|-
CAWRTAMNTEAFF
TGTGCCTGGAGAACAGCAATGAACACTGAAGCTTTCTTT
>TRBJ2-7|-|TRBV5-1|-
CASSPPDRPYEQYF
TGCGCCAGCAGTCCTCCTGACAGACCTTACGAGCAGTACTTC
>TRBJ1-6|-|TRBV27|-
CASSAQTQINSPLHF
TGTGCCAGCAGTGCCCAGACACAAATCAATTCACCCCTCCACTTT
>TRBJ2-7|TRBD1|TRBV7-9|-
CASSLGTAYEQYF
TGTGCCAGCAGCCTCGGGACAGCCTACGAGCAGTACTTC
>TRBJ2-6|TRBD1|TRBV10-3|few
CAISVPPGTGGAVGANVLTF
TGTGCCATCAGTGTTCCCCCCGGGACAGGGGGCGCGGTAGGGGCCAACGTCCTGACTTTC
>TRBJ2-7|TRBD2|TRBV18|-
CASSLYAGEHRTYEQYF
TGTGCCAGCTCACTGTATGCGGGAGAACACCGTACCTACGAGCAGTACTTC
>TRBJ2-3|-|TRBV6-5|-
CASSYAIADTQYF
TGTGCCAGCAGTTACGCGATCGCAGATACGCAGTATTTT
>TRBJ2-7|-|TRBV14|-
CASSQDIAYEQYF
TGTGCCAGCAGCCAAGATATCGCCTACGAGCAGTACTTC
>TRBJ1-6|TRBD1|TRBV7-3|-
CASSLMGQGNGSPLHF
TGTGCCAGCAGCTTAATGGGACAGGGAAATGGTTCACCCCTCCACTTT
>TRBJ1-2|TRBD1|TRBV12-3/TRBV12-4|-
CASSIQGVYGYTF
TGTGCCAGCAGTATACAGGGGGTCTATGGCTACACCTTC
>TRBJ1-6|TRBD1|TRBV3-1/TRBV3-2|-
CASSRALSTGSNSPLHF
TGTGCCAGCAGCCGAGCCCTATCGACAGGGTCAAATTCACCCCTCCACTTT
>TRBJ1-2|TRBD1|TRBV15|-
CATGDRVSGYTF
TGTGCCACCGGGGACAGGGTTAGCGGCTACACCTTC
>TRBJ1-3|-|TRBV6-1|-
CASSSGAGNTIYF
TGTGCCAGCAGTTCAGGGGCCGGAAACACCATATATTTT
>TRBJ2-1|-|TRBV2|-
CASTPVSSYNEQFF
TGTGCCAGCACCCCGGTAAGCTCCTACAATGAGCAGTTCTTC
>TRBJ2-7|TRBD2|TRBV6-5|-
CASSLLAGGSYEQYF
TGTGCCAGCAGCCTACTAGCGGGAGGTTCCTACGAGCAGTACTTC
>TRBJ1-6|TRBD1|TRBV13|-
CASSLGQGYSPLHF
TGTGCCAGCAGCTTGGGACAGGGGTATTCACCCCTCCACTTT
>TRBJ2-2|-|TRBV3-1/TRBV3-2|-
CASREQAGELFF
TGTGCCAGCAGGGAACAGGCGGGGGAGCTGTTTTTT